A selection of T cell receptor beta chains follows, all from one sample in a study of OX40 agonist ivuxolimab in advanced cancers. Clones were sequenced by immunoSEQ multiplex PCR, and TCRdb holds only the in-frame ones, with some missing. The table lists roughly 40,000 clones, 85% to 90% of them singletons. Sample: CD4+ or CD8+ T cells sorted from blood, taken in a trial of the OX40 agonist ivuxolimab. All receptors come from an adult with an advanced solid tumor such as melanoma, head and neck, liver or kidney cancer. Both conserved end residues are part of each CDR3. D genes are given only for firm matches. A row's size may be missing; if present it is once, few, many or a size class.

CDR3 DNA: TGTGCAGCGGCAGTTGGTAGTTCCCTGAATGAGCAGTTCTTC; CDR3 protein: CAAAVGSSLNEQFF; clone size: NA; V gene: TRBV6-5; J gene: TRBJ2-1; D gene: NA
CDR3 DNA: TGTGCCAGCAGCCCCGACTCCTTCTTAGGCACTGAAGCTTTCTTT; CDR3 protein: CASSPDSFLGTEAFF; clone size: NA; V gene: TRBV6-5; J gene: TRBJ1-1; D gene: NA
CDR3 DNA: TGTGCCAGCAGCCAAGCCCCCCCGGGACAGGGGTTCAGCTCCTACGAGCAGTACTTC; CDR3 protein: CASSQAPPGQGFSSYEQYF; clone size: few; V gene: TRBV14; J gene: TRBJ2-7; D gene: TRBD1
CDR3 DNA: TGTGCCACCAGCAGAGATCAACTAGCGGGAGTGGCGGGCGAGCAGTACTTC; CDR3 protein: CATSRDQLAGVAGEQYF; clone size: NA; V gene: TRBV15; J gene: TRBJ2-7; D gene: TRBD2
CDR3 DNA: TGCGCCAGCAGCGCCGGGATTTTGAACACTGAAGCTTTCTTT; CDR3 protein: CASSAGILNTEAFF; clone size: NA; V gene: TRBV5-1; J gene: TRBJ1-1; D gene: NA
CDR3 DNA: TGTGCCAGCAGCTTGGCGTCAGAGAGGAACACCGGGGAGCTGTTTTTT; CDR3 protein: CASSLASERNTGELFF; clone size: NA; V gene: TRBV5-4; J gene: TRBJ2-2; D gene: NA
CDR3 DNA: TGTGCCAGCAGTGAATCAGCTCTAGCTAATGTAAGGAAGTACTTC; CDR3 protein: CASSESALANVRKYF; clone size: NA; V gene: TRBV6-1; J gene: TRBJ2-7; D gene: NA
CDR3 DNA: TGTGCCAGTCGGGCAGGTCCTGGGTACACAGATACGCAGTATTTT; CDR3 protein: CASRAGPGYTDTQYF; clone size: NA; V gene: TRBV19; J gene: TRBJ2-3; D gene: NA
CDR3 DNA: TGCGCCAGCAGCGCGTTAGCGGGAAGCACCGGGGAGCTGTTTTTT; CDR3 protein: CASSALAGSTGELFF; clone size: NA; V gene: TRBV5-1; J gene: TRBJ2-2; D gene: TRBD2
CDR3 DNA: TGTGCCAGCAGTGAAGGGAAGGGAGACTCTGGGGCCAACGTCCTGACTTTC; CDR3 protein: CASSEGKGDSGANVLTF; clone size: NA; V gene: TRBV6-1; J gene: TRBJ2-6; D gene: NA
CDR3 DNA: TGCGCCAGCAGCTCATACGGGACAGGGGGAAGAGGGAACACTGAAGCTTTCTTT; CDR3 protein: CASSSYGTGGRGNTEAFF; clone size: NA; V gene: TRBV5-1; J gene: TRBJ1-1; D gene: TRBD1
CDR3 DNA: TGTGCCAGCAGCCAAGATCAAGTGGGGGCGGAGTACTTC; CDR3 protein: CASSQDQVGAEYF; clone size: NA; V gene: TRBV4-2; J gene: TRBJ2-7; D gene: NA
CDR3 DNA: TGTGCCAGCAGTCCGACACCTCGGCTGAACACTGAAGCTTTCTTT; CDR3 protein: CASSPTPRLNTEAFF; clone size: NA; V gene: TRBV11-2; J gene: TRBJ1-1; D gene: NA
CDR3 DNA: TGTGCTAGTGGTTTGGTCCGAAGCGGGACCTCGACTTACACAGATACGCAGTATTTT; CDR3 protein: CASGLVRSGTSTYTDTQYF; clone size: once; V gene: TRBV12-5; J gene: TRBJ2-3; D gene: TRBD2
CDR3 DNA: TGTGCCAGCAGTCCGCCGGCGGGGGTACCCAGCACAGATACGCAGTATTTT; CDR3 protein: CASSPPAGVPSTDTQYF; clone size: NA; V gene: TRBV28; J gene: TRBJ2-3; D gene: TRBD2
CDR3 DNA: TGTGCCAGCAGCCAGGGGGGTTATAGCAATCAGCCCCAGCATTTT; CDR3 protein: CASSQGGYSNQPQHF; clone size: NA; V gene: TRBV7-9; J gene: TRBJ1-5; D gene: TRBD1
CDR3 DNA: TGCGCCAGCAGCTTGGATCTTGGGCCAGTCGCCGAGCAGTTCTTC; CDR3 protein: CASSLDLGPVAEQFF; clone size: NA; V gene: TRBV5-1; J gene: TRBJ2-1; D gene: NA
CDR3 DNA: TGTGCCACTTCCACGGGTCGAGAGCAGCCCCAGCATTTT; CDR3 protein: CATSTGREQPQHF; clone size: NA; V gene: TRBV6-1; J gene: TRBJ1-5; D gene: NA
CDR3 DNA: TGTGCCAGCATCGAGGCTCGCTCTGGAAACACCATATATTTT; CDR3 protein: CASIEARSGNTIYF; clone size: NA; V gene: TRBV28; J gene: TRBJ1-3; D gene: NA
CDR3 DNA: TGCGCCAGCAGCCCTATCTCTAGCGGCAGGAACACCGGGGAGCTGTTTTTT; CDR3 protein: CASSPISSGRNTGELFF; clone size: NA; V gene: TRBV10-2; J gene: TRBJ2-2; D gene: TRBD2
CDR3 DNA: TGTGCCAGCAGCCCGGGCCGGAACACTGAAGCTTTCTTT; CDR3 protein: CASSPGRNTEAFF; clone size: NA; V gene: TRBV6-6; J gene: TRBJ1-1; D gene: NA
CDR3 DNA: TGTGCCAGCAGCTTGGCTGGCTTTAACTATGGCTACACCTTC; CDR3 protein: CASSLAGFNYGYTF; clone size: NA; V gene: TRBV5-4; J gene: TRBJ1-2; D gene: NA
CDR3 DNA: TGTGCCAGTTTCAGGGGAGATACGCAGTATTTT; CDR3 protein: CASFRGDTQYF; clone size: NA; V gene: TRBV19; J gene: TRBJ2-3; D gene: NA
CDR3 DNA: TGTGCCAGCAGTTTTTTGGGGGAGCAGTACTTC; CDR3 protein: CASSFLGEQYF; clone size: NA; V gene: TRBV27; J gene: TRBJ2-7; D gene: NA
CDR3 DNA: TGCAGCGTGGAGCGGGCCGGTGGGCAGTACTTC; CDR3 protein: CSVERAGGQYF; clone size: NA; V gene: TRBV29-1; J gene: TRBJ2-7; D gene: NA
CDR3 DNA: TGTGCCAGCAGCCTAGCGGGAGTACAAGAGACCCAGTACTTC; CDR3 protein: CASSLAGVQETQYF; clone size: NA; V gene: TRBV13; J gene: TRBJ2-5; D gene: TRBD2
CDR3 DNA: TGTGCCAGCAGTATGCTCGGAGGGGCAGGGGCCAAAAACATTCAGTACTTC; CDR3 protein: CASSMLGGAGAKNIQYF; clone size: once; V gene: TRBV27; J gene: TRBJ2-4; D gene: NA
CDR3 DNA: TGTGCCAGCAGGGGGGCAGGCAACAATCAGCCCCAGCATTTT; CDR3 protein: CASRGAGNNQPQHF; clone size: once; V gene: TRBV25-1; J gene: TRBJ1-5; D gene: NA
CDR3 DNA: TGCGCCAGCAGCTTCCGACTAGCGGCCACAGATACGCAGTATTTT; CDR3 protein: CASSFRLAATDTQYF; clone size: NA; V gene: TRBV5-1; J gene: TRBJ2-3; D gene: TRBD2
CDR3 DNA: TGCGCCAGCAGCTTGGGGGCCCAGGGAAACTCTGGAAACACCATATATTTT; CDR3 protein: CASSLGAQGNSGNTIYF; clone size: once; V gene: TRBV5-1; J gene: TRBJ1-3; D gene: NA
CDR3 DNA: TGTGCCAGCAGTATGACTAGCGGGAACACCGGGGAGCTGTTTTTT; CDR3 protein: CASSMTSGNTGELFF; clone size: once; V gene: TRBV6-4; J gene: TRBJ2-2; D gene: TRBD2
CDR3 DNA: TGTGCTAGCACTTTTGGGGTGCACGAGCAGTACTTC; CDR3 protein: CASTFGVHEQYF; clone size: NA; V gene: TRBV7-7; J gene: TRBJ2-7; D gene: NA
CDR3 DNA: TGTGCCAGCAGCCAAGCGCCCGGGAGACTCGACTACGAGCAGTACTTC; CDR3 protein: CASSQAPGRLDYEQYF; clone size: NA; V gene: TRBV4-2; J gene: TRBJ2-7; D gene: NA
CDR3 DNA: TGTGCCAGCAGCTTACGCGGGGCCGTGAACACTGAAGCTTTCTTT; CDR3 protein: CASSLRGAVNTEAFF; clone size: once; V gene: TRBV7-9; J gene: TRBJ1-1; D gene: NA
CDR3 DNA: TGTGCCAGCCGTCAGGACAGTGTTGGAAACACCATATATTTT; CDR3 protein: CASRQDSVGNTIYF; clone size: NA; V gene: TRBV6-1; J gene: TRBJ1-3; D gene: NA
CDR3 DNA: TGTGCCAGTAGTATAACAACAGGGGATGGCTACACCTTC; CDR3 protein: CASSITTGDGYTF; clone size: NA; V gene: TRBV19; J gene: TRBJ1-2; D gene: TRBD1
CDR3 DNA: TGTGCCATCAGTGAGCGCGGACAGGGGGTGAACACTGAAGCTTTCTTT; CDR3 protein: CAISERGQGVNTEAFF; clone size: NA; V gene: TRBV10-3; J gene: TRBJ1-1; D gene: TRBD1
CDR3 DNA: TGCAGTGCTTACAGGAGCTCGGAAGCTTTCTTT; CDR3 protein: CSAYRSSEAFF; clone size: NA; V gene: TRBV20-1; J gene: TRBJ1-1; D gene: NA
CDR3 DNA: TGTGCCAGCACCCTACTACAGGGAGCCTATGGCTACACCTTC; CDR3 protein: CASTLLQGAYGYTF; clone size: once; V gene: TRBV7-9; J gene: TRBJ1-2; D gene: NA
CDR3 DNA: TGTGCCAGCAGTCCTGGGGCCCCCTACGAGCAGTACTTC; CDR3 protein: CASSPGAPYEQYF; clone size: NA; V gene: TRBV6-6; J gene: TRBJ2-7; D gene: NA
CDR3 DNA: TGTGCCAGCTCACTCAGGCTGGACGTAGAGCAGTTCTTC; CDR3 protein: CASSLRLDVEQFF; clone size: NA; V gene: TRBV18; J gene: TRBJ2-1; D gene: NA
CDR3 DNA: TGTGCCAGCAGCCAAGGGACTAGCGCAGATACGCAGTATTTT; CDR3 protein: CASSQGTSADTQYF; clone size: NA; V gene: TRBV7-3; J gene: TRBJ2-3; D gene: TRBD2
CDR3 DNA: TGTGCCAGCAGTGAAGCGCCGGGGGTAGGGGGCACCTCCAGCACCTTC; CDR3 protein: CASSEAPGVGGTSSTF; clone size: NA; V gene: TRBV6-1; J gene: TRBJ1-2; D gene: TRBD1
CDR3 DNA: TGCGCCAGCAGCTTGGAAGTGCCGGGACAGGGGGCAGAACGGATGAACACTGAAGCTTTCTTT; CDR3 protein: CASSLEVPGQGAERMNTEAFF; clone size: NA; V gene: TRBV5-1; J gene: TRBJ1-1; D gene: TRBD1
CDR3 DNA: TGTGCTAGTGGCCTGGGACTACAAGGGGAGACCCAGTACTTC; CDR3 protein: CASGLGLQGETQYF; clone size: NA; V gene: TRBV12-5; J gene: TRBJ2-5; D gene: TRBD2
CDR3 DNA: TGTGCCAGCAGTTTAAACGGAGTCCTACCAGGCTACACCTTC; CDR3 protein: CASSLNGVLPGYTF; clone size: NA; V gene: TRBV28; J gene: TRBJ1-2; D gene: NA
CDR3 DNA: TGTGCCAGCTCACCAGGGAGTAGCCAAGAGACCCAGTACTTC; CDR3 protein: CASSPGSSQETQYF; clone size: NA; V gene: TRBV18; J gene: TRBJ2-5; D gene: NA
CDR3 DNA: TGTGCCAGTTTTAGACTAGCGGGAGTGGATGAGCAGTTCTTC; CDR3 protein: CASFRLAGVDEQFF; clone size: NA; V gene: TRBV28; J gene: TRBJ2-1; D gene: TRBD2
CDR3 DNA: TGTGCCAGTACCAGGGACACAGGGACGTCAGGGAGAAAACTGTTTTTT; CDR3 protein: CASTRDTGTSGRKLFF; clone size: NA; V gene: TRBV19; J gene: TRBJ1-4; D gene: NA
CDR3 DNA: TGTGCCGCCCAGTTGGGAAAATACAATGAGCAGTTCTTC; CDR3 protein: CAAQLGKYNEQFF; clone size: NA; V gene: TRBV10-3; J gene: TRBJ2-1; D gene: NA
CDR3 DNA: TGTGCCAGCTCACGGGACAGGACATCGAACACCGGGGAGCTGTTTTTT; CDR3 protein: CASSRDRTSNTGELFF; clone size: NA; V gene: TRBV18; J gene: TRBJ2-2; D gene: TRBD1
CDR3 DNA: TGTGCCAGCAGCTTAGGGAGGGCCCCCTGGAATGAGCAGTTCTTC; CDR3 protein: CASSLGRAPWNEQFF; clone size: once; V gene: TRBV7-8; J gene: TRBJ2-1; D gene: NA
CDR3 DNA: TGTGCCAGCAGTAAAGCGGGTCTAGGTGTGGATACGCAGTATTTT; CDR3 protein: CASSKAGLGVDTQYF; clone size: NA; V gene: TRBV14; J gene: TRBJ2-3; D gene: NA
CDR3 DNA: TGTGCCAGCAGCCAGGGGGACCAGCCCCAGCATTTT; CDR3 protein: CASSQGDQPQHF; clone size: NA; V gene: TRBV6-5; J gene: TRBJ1-5; D gene: TRBD1
CDR3 DNA: TGTGCCAGTAGTATAGATGGCAGCTATGGCTACACCTTC; CDR3 protein: CASSIDGSYGYTF; clone size: NA; V gene: TRBV19; J gene: TRBJ1-2; D gene: NA
CDR3 DNA: TGTGCCAGCAGAGGACGGCTTGGGAATGAAAAACTGTTTTTT; CDR3 protein: CASRGRLGNEKLFF; clone size: NA; V gene: TRBV6-1; J gene: TRBJ1-4; D gene: NA
CDR3 DNA: TGTGCCAGCAGCTCGGGGACTATCTCCTACGAGCAGTACTTC; CDR3 protein: CASSSGTISYEQYF; clone size: few; V gene: TRBV7-8; J gene: TRBJ2-7; D gene: TRBD2
CDR3 DNA: TGTGCCATCAGGGGGACTAGCGCCAACCCGAGCTCCTACAATGAGCAGTTCTTC; CDR3 protein: CAIRGTSANPSSYNEQFF; clone size: NA; V gene: TRBV10-3; J gene: TRBJ2-1; D gene: TRBD2
CDR3 DNA: TGCGCCAGCAGCTTGCCCAGCAATGAGCAGTTCTTC; CDR3 protein: CASSLPSNEQFF; clone size: NA; V gene: TRBV5-1; J gene: TRBJ2-1; D gene: NA